This entry features one TCR beta chain sequence. Its antigen is still unknown. This entry belongs to a study of high-grade serous ovarian cancer treatment subgroups. As for the study in general: Samples averaged about 15,000 reads and approximately 7,000 unique TCR beta rearrangements.

Tumor samples were obtained before definitive surgery or chemotherapy. Study-wide points: Higher neoantigen levels went with greater TCR clonal relatedness. Only CDR3 was analyzed; CDR1 and CDR2 were not. Tumors within one patient showed repertoire similarity of roughly 0.1 to 0.79.

Germline V gene lookup returns CDR1 LNHDA and CDR2 SQIVND (reference sequence). The V end lost 6 bases, the J end lost 3 bases, and 14 bases lay between the germline ends. The CDR3 length is 14 residues. Measured with immunoSEQ multiplex PCR; TCRdb has only the in-frame clones, and not every one. The data show approximately 4,500 clones, about 67% seen once. The V gene is TRBV19, the J gene TRBJ2-5; weak D call: TRBD1 (6 bases). The source material was tumor tissue. This TCR came from a human donor with high-grade serous ovarian cancer. The CDR3: CASSLQGFEETQYF. CDR3 bases: TGTGCCAGTAGCTTACAGGGTTTTGAAGAGACCCAGTACTTC.